Shown below are 11 T cell receptor beta chains from a single sample sequenced in a study of shared clonotypes between healthy human individuals. The table came from immunoSEQ multiplex PCR; TCRdb's copy has only in-frame clones and leaves some out. The sample holds over 2,000,000 clones, over 85% seen once. Only CD45RO-negative cells positively selected for CCR7 counted as naive CD8 cells, so terminally differentiated effector memory CD45RA+ cells were excluded. The specimen sequenced was naive CD8+ T cells from PBMCs. The receptor source for this set is a man aged 18-30 years in good health. Some clones in this sample may be carry-over from other donors' samples.

The V and J genes are TRBV15 and TRBJ2-7; D is perhaps TRBD1 (5 bases). This CDR3 is 12 amino acids long. V dropped 6 bases and J dropped 3 bases, with 9 bases sitting between them. CDR1 and CDR2 (germline): LNHNV, YYDKDF (reference sequence). The CDR3, as DNA: TGTGCCACCAGTGCAGGGTACTACGAGCAGTACTTC. Its protein is CATSAGYYEQYF.

The CDR3 coding sequence is TGTGCCAGCGGTGCTACTGAAGCTTTCTTT. It yields the protein CASGATEAFF. This chain uses TRBV2 with TRBJ1-1, with D hard to call. The germline V gene has CDR1 SNHLY and CDR2 FYNNEI. V lost 8 bases and J lost 5, with 6 bases in between. The CDR3 covers 10 residues. Full variable domain (remainder filled in from reference TRBV2 and TRBJ1-1): EPEVTQTPSHQVTQMGQEVILRCVPISNHLYFYWYRQILGQKVEFLVSFYNNEISEKSEIFDDQFSVERPDGSNFTLKIRSTKLEDSAMYFCASGATEAFFGQGTRLTVV.

In DNA, the CDR3 is TGTGCCAGCAGTTACAGGGAAGGCGAGCAGTACTTC. Protein: CASSYREGEQYF. The chain has TRBV28 and TRBJ2-7, with a weak D call TRBD1 (6 bases). V was shortened by 4 bases and J by 6 bases, with 10 bases between the two germline ends. This CDR3 has 12 amino acids. Germline-derived CDR1 and CDR2 are MDHEN and SYDVKM.

This clone was recorded only once. This sequence joins TRBV9 and TRBJ2-2; D remains unclear. The CDR3 totals 17 residues. The ends were cut back, 0 bases at V and 0 bases at J, with 12 bases in the middle. Germline V gene lookup returns CDR1 SGDLS and CDR2 YYNGEE. CDR3 sequence (DNA): TGTGCCAGCAGCGTAGATATTGAGCGCCCGAACACCGGGGAGCTGTTTTTT. It specifies CASSVDIERPNTGELFF.

This clone was seen a single time. J is TRBJ1-4 and V is TRBV29-1; D is undetermined. This CDR3 contains 13 residues. V dropped 8 bases and J dropped 4 bases, with 14 bases sitting between them. CDR1 is SQVTM and CDR2 is ANQGSEA in the germline V gene. In DNA, the CDR3 is TGCAGCACGGAGGATAGGGATAATGAAAAACTGTTTTTT. Translated: CSTEDRDNEKLFF.

V gene TRBV5-5 combines with J gene TRBJ2-1; D gene unclear. V shed 0 bases and J shed 1 base, with 8 bases lying between them. CDR3 length: 15 amino acids. CDR1 and CDR2 from the germline V gene are SGHKS and YYEKEE (reference sequence). In nucleotides, the CDR3 is TGTGCCAGCAGCTTGGTGCTCCTTTCCTACAATGAGCAGTTCTTC. It codes for CASSLVLLSYNEQFF.

The chain uses TRBV27 and TRBJ2-5, with no clear D. Trimming pared 5 bases from V and 1 base from J, leaving 8 bases between. Germline V gene sequence: CDR1 MNHEY, CDR2 SMNVEV (reference sequence). The CDR3 loop spans 13 amino acids. For the CDR3, the DNA is TGTGCCAGCAGTCCGCGAAGCCAAGAGACCCAGTACTTC. Protein: CASSPRSQETQYF.

This clone came up a few times. The chain carries TRBV20-1 and TRBJ1-1, with D uncertain. CDR1 and CDR2 from the germline V gene are DFQATT and SNEGSKA (reference sequence). V was pared by 3 bases and J by 7 bases, with 6 bases between. The CDR3 is made up of 10 amino acids. CDR3 bases: TGCAGTGCTAGGCACAGTGAAGCTTTCTTT. Encoded protein: CSARHSEAFF.

This chain joins TRBV28 and TRBJ1-5; D is unclear. CDR3 length: 14 amino acids. Between the trimmed V and J ends, which lost 3 bases and 4 bases, there was a span of 10 bases. Germline V CDR1 and CDR2: MDHEN, SYDVKM. DNA for the CDR3: TGTGCCAGCAGTTTCACAGAATTAAATCAGCCCCAGCATTTT. Its translation is CASSFTELNQPQHF.

The rearrangement uses TRBV5-6 and TRBJ2-1; 10 bases align to TRBD1. V lost 3 bases, J lost 9 bases, and 9 bases stayed unmatched. The CDR3 covers 15 residues. CDR1 is SGHDT and CDR2 is YYEEEE in the germline V gene. The CDR3 is CASSWRGQGRREQFF. The CDR3 coding sequence is TGTGCCAGCAGCTGGCGGGGACAGGGGAGGCGTGAGCAGTTCTTC.

V is TRBV5-1 and J is TRBJ2-1; 7 nucleotides agree with TRBD2. The germline V gene has CDR1 SGHRS and CDR2 YFSETQ. This CDR3 region has 13 residues. Trimming took 7 bases from V and 5 from J; bases not matched to a gene: 6. CDR3 nucleotide sequence: TGCGCCAGCTGGGCTAGCGGCAACAATGAGCAGTTCTTC. Translating it yields CASWASGNNEQFF.